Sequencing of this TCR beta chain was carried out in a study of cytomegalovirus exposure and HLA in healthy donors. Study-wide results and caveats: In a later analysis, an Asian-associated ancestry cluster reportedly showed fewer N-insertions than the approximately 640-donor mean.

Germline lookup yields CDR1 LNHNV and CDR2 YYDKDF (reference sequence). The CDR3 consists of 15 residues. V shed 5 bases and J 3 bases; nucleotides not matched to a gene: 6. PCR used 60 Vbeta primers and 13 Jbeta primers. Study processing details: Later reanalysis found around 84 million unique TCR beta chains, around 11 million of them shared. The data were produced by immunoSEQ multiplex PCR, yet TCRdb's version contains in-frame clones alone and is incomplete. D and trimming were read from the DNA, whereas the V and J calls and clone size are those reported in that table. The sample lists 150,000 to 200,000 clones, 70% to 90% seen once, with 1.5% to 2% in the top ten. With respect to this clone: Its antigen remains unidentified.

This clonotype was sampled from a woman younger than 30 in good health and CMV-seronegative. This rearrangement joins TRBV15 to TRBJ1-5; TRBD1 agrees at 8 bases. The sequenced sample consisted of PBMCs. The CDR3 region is CATSLRQGNNQPQHF. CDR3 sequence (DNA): TGTGCCACCAGCCTGCGACAGGGGAACAATCAGCCCCAGCATTTT.